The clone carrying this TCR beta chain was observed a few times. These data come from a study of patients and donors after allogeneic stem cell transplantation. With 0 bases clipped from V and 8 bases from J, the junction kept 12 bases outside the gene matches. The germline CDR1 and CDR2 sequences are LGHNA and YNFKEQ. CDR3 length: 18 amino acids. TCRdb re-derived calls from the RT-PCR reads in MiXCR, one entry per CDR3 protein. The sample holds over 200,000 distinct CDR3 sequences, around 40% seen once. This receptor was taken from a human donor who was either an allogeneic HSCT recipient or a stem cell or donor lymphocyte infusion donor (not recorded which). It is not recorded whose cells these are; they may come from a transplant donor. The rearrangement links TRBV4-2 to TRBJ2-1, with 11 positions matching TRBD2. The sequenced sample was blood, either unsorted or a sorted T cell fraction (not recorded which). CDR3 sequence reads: CASSQDEGSGGARDEQFF. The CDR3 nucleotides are TGTGCCAGCAGCCAAGATGAGGGTAGCGGGGGGGCGAGGGATGAGCAGTTCTTC.